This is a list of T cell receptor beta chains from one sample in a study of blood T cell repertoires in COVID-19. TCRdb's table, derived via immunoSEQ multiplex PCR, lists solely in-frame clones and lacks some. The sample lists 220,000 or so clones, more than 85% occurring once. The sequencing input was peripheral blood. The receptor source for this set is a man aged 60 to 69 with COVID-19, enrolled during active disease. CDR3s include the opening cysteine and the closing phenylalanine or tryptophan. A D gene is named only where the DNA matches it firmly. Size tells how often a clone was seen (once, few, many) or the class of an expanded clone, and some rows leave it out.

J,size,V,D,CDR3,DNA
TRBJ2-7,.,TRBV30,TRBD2,CAWTLSGSSYEQYF,TGTGCCTGGACTCTTAGCGGGAGCTCCTACGAGCAGTACTTC
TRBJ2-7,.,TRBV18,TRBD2,CASSPPLSGGSSYEQYF,TGTGCCAGCTCACCACCACTATCGGGGGGGAGCTCCTACGAGCAGTACTTC
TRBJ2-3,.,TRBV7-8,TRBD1,CASSPLGTQGALDF,TGTGCCAGCAGCCCCCTAGGGACACAGGGGGCGTTGGATTTT
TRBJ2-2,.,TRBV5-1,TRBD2,CASSFGGSNTGELFF,TGCGCCAGCAGCTTTGGCGGGAGTAACACCGGGGAGCTGTTTTTT
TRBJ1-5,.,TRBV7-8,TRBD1,CASSFNVKTGIFGQPQHF,TGTGCCAGCAGTTTTAACGTAAAGACAGGGATCTTCGGTCAGCCCCAGCATTTT
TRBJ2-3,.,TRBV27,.,CASSWARIISTDTQYF,TGTGCCAGCAGTTGGGCCAGAATTATTAGCACAGATACGCAGTATTTT
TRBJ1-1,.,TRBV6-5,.,CASSYGRTGNTEAFF,TGTGCCAGCAGTTACGGTAGAACAGGGAACACTGAAGCTTTCTTT
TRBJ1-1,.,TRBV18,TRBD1,CATSRGSGTGGNTEAFF,TGTGCCACCTCCCGGGGATCCGGGACAGGTGGAAACACTGAAGCTTTCTTT
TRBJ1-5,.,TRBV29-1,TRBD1,CSVSGTGDQPQHF,TGCAGCGTTTCCGGGACAGGGGATCAGCCCCAGCATTTT
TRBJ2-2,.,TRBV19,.,CASSIGIGELFF,TGTGCCAGTAGTATCGGGATCGGGGAGCTGTTTTTT
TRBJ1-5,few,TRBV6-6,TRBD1,CASSFRTGANQPQHF,TGTGCCAGCAGTTTTCGGACAGGCGCCAATCAGCCCCAGCATTTT